Listed below are T cell receptor beta chains from one sample, sequenced in a study of beta chain features in type 1 diabetes. Profiling relied on immunoSEQ multiplex PCR, and the TCRdb table lists in-frame clones only, not all of them. The sample lists about 900,000 clones, 15% to 20% occurring once. The sample consisted of naive CD4+ T cells from blood. The receptors were sampled from a young woman in good health. Both conserved end residues are trimmed from each CDR3. The order of the fields is V gene, clone size, CDR3 protein. Clone size appears in some rows only: once, few, many, or a class for an expanded clone.

V gene: TRBV2
clone size: few
CDR3 protein: ASSFRATEAF

V gene: TRBV27
clone size: once
CDR3 protein: ASSPQLGNTQY

V gene: TRBV5-1
clone size: -
CDR3 protein: ASSYDRGWTYEQY

V gene: TRBV7-2
clone size: few
CDR3 protein: ASSLVSEQY

V gene: TRBV6-6
clone size: -
CDR3 protein: ASRGPRGGRYEQY

V gene: TRBV4-1
clone size: once
CDR3 protein: ASSPRDIAGGPIYEQY

V gene: TRBV5-1
clone size: -
CDR3 protein: ASTWDTGLQAF

V gene: TRBV2
clone size: few
CDR3 protein: ASSEVAGGELF

V gene: TRBV20-1
clone size: -
CDR3 protein: SARRYEQY

V gene: TRBV7-2
clone size: -
CDR3 protein: ASSLFGGLMNEKLF

V gene: TRBV7-9
clone size: -
CDR3 protein: ASSLSQWGTTETQY

V gene: TRBV6-6
clone size: few
CDR3 protein: ASSHWTSGSYEQY

V gene: TRBV21-1
clone size: few
CDR3 protein: ASSKADRDRGNQPQH

V gene: TRBV2
clone size: few
CDR3 protein: ASSAAGWSYEQY

V gene: TRBV11-2
clone size: few
CDR3 protein: ASSLRLAGQETQY

V gene: TRBV10-3
clone size: -
CDR3 protein: AISDPGQGQY

V gene: TRBV15
clone size: few
CDR3 protein: ATSRDPPSGRAYPSGANVLT

V gene: TRBV5-1
clone size: -
CDR3 protein: ASSSERLSSEQY

V gene: TRBV5-1
clone size: -
CDR3 protein: ASSLVGASGRAPSEQY

V gene: TRBV6-6
clone size: once
CDR3 protein: ASKAGGGYNEQF

V gene: TRBV2
clone size: few
CDR3 protein: ASSENRAYEQY

V gene: TRBV29-1
clone size: -
CDR3 protein: SGAGPKETQY

V gene: TRBV7-9
clone size: many
CDR3 protein: ASSLSWGNAAF

V gene: TRBV21-1
clone size: few
CDR3 protein: ASSIHRDRIEQF

V gene: TRBV7-9
clone size: -
CDR3 protein: ASSLVPTDNYGYT

V gene: TRBV29-1
clone size: -
CDR3 protein: SVGTDGANVLT

V gene: TRBV2
clone size: -
CDR3 protein: ASSDPDSIKITDTQY

V gene: TRBV5-4
clone size: -
CDR3 protein: ASSPGQGLAGYEQY

V gene: TRBV7-2
clone size: few
CDR3 protein: ASSSTGFYNEQF

V gene: TRBV6-5
clone size: -
CDR3 protein: ASSQGQGSETQY

V gene: TRBV10-1
clone size: -
CDR3 protein: ASIQDRANQPQH

V gene: TRBV7-8
clone size: -
CDR3 protein: ASSSRTVSGIYEQY

V gene: TRBV29-1
clone size: -
CDR3 protein: SVEDGRRNNSPLH

V gene: TRBV7-2
clone size: few
CDR3 protein: ASRSTSGQGNEQF

V gene: TRBV5-1
clone size: few
CDR3 protein: ASSLSPGTYGYT

V gene: TRBV18
clone size: -
CDR3 protein: ASSKMADTQY

V gene: TRBV28
clone size: -
CDR3 protein: ASIAGQNTGELF

V gene: TRBV7-6
clone size: few
CDR3 protein: ASSSRQGEKLF

V gene: TRBV6-6
clone size: few
CDR3 protein: ASSQGSVTEAF

V gene: TRBV2
clone size: few
CDR3 protein: ASSQGLVLGQY

V gene: TRBV7-2
clone size: -
CDR3 protein: ASSPGGLDTQY

V gene: TRBV5-1
clone size: few
CDR3 protein: ASSFTSRGTEAF

V gene: TRBV7-9
clone size: -
CDR3 protein: ASSSTGYYGYT

V gene: TRBV4-2
clone size: -
CDR3 protein: ASSQDFAGSNQPQH

V gene: TRBV12-2
clone size: -
CDR3 protein: ASRLAAGTDRGEYEQY

V gene: TRBV6-5
clone size: -
CDR3 protein: ASSWGTSIQY

V gene: TRBV6-5
clone size: -
CDR3 protein: ASGGGGVFYGYT

V gene: TRBV4-3
clone size: few
CDR3 protein: ASSRTLLTSYNEQF

V gene: TRBV25-1
clone size: -
CDR3 protein: ASSEGSWGGVQETQY

V gene: TRBV2
clone size: -
CDR3 protein: ASLGLAHNEQF

V gene: TRBV7-2
clone size: few
CDR3 protein: ASSPASLPTQY

V gene: TRBV19
clone size: few
CDR3 protein: ASSMPLQPPEH

V gene: TRBV5-4
clone size: -
CDR3 protein: ASSQVAGGYNEQF